These T cell receptor beta chains were read from a single sample in a study of OX40 agonist ivuxolimab in advanced cancers. TCRdb's copy holds only in-frame clones and misses some; the assay was immunoSEQ multiplex PCR. The sample yields 45,000 to 60,000 clones, over 80% seen once. Sequences were derived from CD4+ or CD8+ T cells sorted from blood, sampled in a trial of the OX40 agonist ivuxolimab. The receptors originated from an adult with an advanced solid tumor such as melanoma, head and neck, liver or kidney cancer. Both conserved end residues are part of each CDR3. Each record gives: clone size, J gene, D gene, V gene, CDR3 protein, CDR3 DNA. The D gene is left open where the match is weak. Clone size is shown for a subset of rows, as once, few, many or a class of expanded clone.

-	TRBJ1-4	TRBD1	TRBV9	CASSVGAGTDYEKLFF	TGTGCCAGCAGCGTAGGGGCCGGGACAGATTATGAAAAACTGTTTTTT
-	TRBJ2-1	-	TRBV7-2	CASSLGSANEQFF	TGTGCCAGCAGCTTGGGTAGCGCAAATGAGCAGTTCTTC
-	TRBJ2-1	-	TRBV4-1	CASSQMVSDNEQFF	TGCGCCAGCAGCCAAATGGTGTCTGACAATGAGCAGTTCTTC
-	TRBJ2-1	TRBD1	TRBV5-1	CASSLGRQGPDNEQFF	TGCGCCAGCAGCTTGGGCCGACAGGGGCCGGACAATGAGCAGTTCTTC
once	TRBJ2-7	TRBD2	TRBV5-1	CASSWGLTSGLGYEQYF	TGCGCCAGCAGCTGGGGGTTGACTAGCGGGTTAGGCTACGAGCAGTACTTC
-	TRBJ1-2	TRBD1	TRBV28	CASRFRGNRVGYTF	TGTGCCAGCAGATTCAGGGGGAACAGGGTTGGCTACACCTTC
-	TRBJ2-7	TRBD2	TRBV6-5	CASSYPGGNEQYF	TGTGCCAGCAGTTACCCGGGAGGGAACGAGCAGTACTTC
-	TRBJ1-1	TRBD1	TRBV19	CASSMGQGFAEAFF	TGTGCCAGTAGTATGGGACAGGGATTCGCTGAAGCTTTCTTT
-	TRBJ2-7	-	TRBV5-4	CASSSGLGSYEQYF	TGTGCCAGCAGCTCAGGACTGGGGTCCTACGAGCAGTACTTC
-	TRBJ2-6	-	TRBV29-1	CSVQTPLVSGANVLTF	TGCAGCGTACAAACCCCCCTGGTCTCTGGGGCCAACGTCCTGACTTTC
-	TRBJ1-1	-	TRBV27	CASSLIGGTDTEAFF	TGTGCCAGCAGCTTAATCGGTGGAACGGACACTGAAGCTTTCTTT
-	TRBJ2-2	-	TRBV4-2	CASSQDGGLNTGELFF	TGTGCCAGCAGCCAAGATGGAGGGCTGAACACCGGGGAGCTGTTTTTT
-	TRBJ2-5	-	TRBV27	CASSGYGSGSETQYF	TGTGCCAGCAGCGGGTACGGGAGCGGTTCAGAGACCCAGTACTTC
-	TRBJ1-1	-	TRBV5-1	CASRPGTENTEAFF	TGCGCCAGCCGACCCGGGACGGAGAACACTGAAGCTTTCTTT
-	TRBJ1-2	-	TRBV19	CASSWRGDLSGYTF	TGTGCCAGTAGTTGGCGGGGGGACCTCTCTGGCTACACCTTC
-	TRBJ2-3	TRBD2	TRBV28	CASTAEGLGVTDTQYF	TGTGCCAGCACGGCGGAAGGACTAGGCGTCACAGATACGCAGTATTTT
-	TRBJ2-5	-	TRBV19	CASSIVQDKETQYF	TGTGCCAGTAGTATAGTGCAGGATAAAGAGACCCAGTACTTC
-	TRBJ2-2	-	TRBV19	CASNHNTGELFF	TGTGCCAGTAATCATAACACCGGGGAGCTGTTTTTT
-	TRBJ2-3	-	TRBV29-1	CSGTHADTQYF	TGCAGCGGCACACATGCGGATACGCAGTATTTT
-	TRBJ2-1	TRBD2	TRBV10-1	CASARGEGGSGGNEQFF	TGCGCCAGCGCGCGGGGGGAAGGCGGGAGCGGCGGCAATGAGCAGTTCTTC
-	TRBJ1-1	-	TRBV27	CASSPQGNTEAFF	TGTGCCAGCAGTCCCCAGGGTAACACTGAAGCTTTCTTT
-	TRBJ2-1	-	TRBV27	CASSLSPDNEQFF	TGTGCCAGCAGTTTAAGCCCGGATAATGAGCAGTTCTTC
-	TRBJ1-5	-	TRBV28	CASSFQAAVSQPQHF	TGTGCCAGCAGTTTTCAGGCCGCGGTTAGTCAGCCCCAGCATTTT
once	TRBJ1-2	-	TRBV2	CASTRTTGPNYGYTF	TGTGCCAGCACCCGGACCACAGGACCAAACTATGGCTACACCTTC
-	TRBJ2-2	TRBD2	TRBV14	CASSQAPGTSGRATNTGELFF	TGTGCCAGCAGCCAAGCACCCGGGACTAGCGGGAGGGCTACGAACACCGGGGAGCTGTTTTTT
-	TRBJ2-1	TRBD2	TRBV4-2	CASSQDQGLAGIYNEQFF	TGTGCCAGCAGCCAAGATCAAGGACTAGCGGGGATCTACAATGAGCAGTTCTTC
-	TRBJ1-4	-	TRBV21-1	CASSKLGREGEKLFF	TGTGCCAGCAGCAAATTAGGCAGGGAGGGTGAAAAACTGTTTTTT
-	TRBJ1-1	-	TRBV10-3	CAISEGNTEAFF	TGTGCCATCAGTGAGGGGAACACTGAAGCTTTCTTT
-	TRBJ2-3	TRBD2	TRBV29-1	CSVEDGLAGADTQYF	TGCAGCGTTGAAGATGGTCTAGCGGGAGCAGATACGCAGTATTTT
-	TRBJ2-7	TRBD2	TRBV2	CASKTSGYEQYF	TGTGCCAGCAAAACTAGCGGGTACGAGCAGTACTTC
-	TRBJ1-5	-	TRBV4-1	CASSQAPSQGNGPQHF	TGCGCCAGCAGCCAAGCCCCCTCCCAGGGTAACGGGCCCCAGCATTTT
-	TRBJ1-1	TRBD1	TRBV4-3	CASSQVPTGTGGVGEAFF	TGCGCCAGCAGCCAAGTCCCGACCGGGACAGGGGGCGTCGGTGAAGCTTTCTTT
-	TRBJ2-2	TRBD2	TRBV4-2	CASSVTSGRGDTGELFF	TGTGCCAGCAGCGTTACCAGCGGGAGGGGAGACACCGGGGAGCTGTTTTTT